The rows below give T cell receptor beta chains drawn from one sample of a study of cytomegalovirus exposure and HLA in healthy donors. TCRdb keeps only in-frame clones here, not all; method: immunoSEQ multiplex PCR. This table holds around 56,000 clones, approximately 93% found once. The material sequenced was PBMCs. Source of these receptors: a woman between 18 and 30 years old in good health and CMV-seropositive. The CDR3 runs from the conserved cysteine through the conserved F or W. A D gene is named only where the DNA matches it firmly. The size field is filled for only some rows; it gives once, few, many or a size class.

d_gene	abundance	v_gene	j_gene	CDR3aa	CDR3nt
.	.	TRBV5-6	TRBJ2-1	CASRYPGLLSYNEQFF	TGTGCCAGCAGATACCCGGGACTTTTATCCTACAATGAGCAGTTCTTC
.	.	TRBV27	TRBJ1-1	CASSLSVLQVPEAFF	TGTGCCAGCAGTTTATCTGTTCTACAGGTACCTGAAGCTTTCTTT
TRBD2	.	TRBV4-3	TRBJ2-1	CASSQDVSSGHEQFF	TGCGCCAGCAGCCAAGATGTATCTAGCGGCCATGAGCAGTTCTTC
TRBD2	.	TRBV9	TRBJ2-1	CASNAGGENEQFF	TGTGCCAGCAACGCGGGGGGGGAAAATGAGCAGTTCTTC
.	.	TRBV9	TRBJ1-2	CASSPFRGGYGYTF	TGTGCCAGCAGCCCCTTTAGGGGTGGCTATGGCTACACCTTC
.	.	TRBV5-4	TRBJ1-4	CASSPSGVNEKLFF	TGTGCCAGCAGCCCCTCGGGGGTTAATGAAAAACTGTTTTTT
TRBD1	.	TRBV14	TRBJ1-6	CASSTRTGSNSPLHF	TGTGCCAGCAGCACCCGGACAGGGTCCAATTCACCCCTCCACTTT
TRBD1	.	TRBV6-5	TRBJ2-7	CASSSGQGVDEQYF	TGTGCCAGCAGCTCCGGACAGGGTGTCGACGAGCAGTACTTC
.	.	TRBV5-4	TRBJ1-4	CASSVQGPNEKLFF	TGTGCCAGCAGCGTACAGGGACCTAATGAAAAACTGTTTTTT
TRBD1	once	TRBV7-2	TRBJ1-2	CASSWAGGDYGYTF	TGTGCCAGCAGCTGGGCAGGGGGCGACTATGGCTACACCTTC
.	.	TRBV9	TRBJ2-1	CASSVTGSSYNEQFF	TGTGCCAGCAGCGTGACTGGCAGCTCCTACAATGAGCAGTTCTTC
.	.	TRBV5-6	TRBJ1-2	CASSLPPGRGYTF	TGTGCCAGCAGCCTACCCCCAGGGCGCGGCTACACCTTC
TRBD1	.	TRBV28	TRBJ1-5	CASSHRDRGFQPQHF	TGTGCCAGCAGTCACCGGGACAGGGGTTTTCAGCCCCAGCATTTT
TRBD1	.	TRBV28	TRBJ1-3	CASGYGDSSGNTIYF	TGTGCCAGCGGTTACGGGGACAGTTCGGGAAACACCATATATTTT
TRBD1	.	TRBV29-1	TRBJ1-1	CSVTTGRIEAFF	TGCAGCGTTACGACAGGGAGAATTGAAGCTTTCTTT
.	.	TRBV6-5	TRBJ1-1	CASSFLGVANTEAFF	TGTGCCAGCAGTTTCCTCGGGGTCGCGAACACTGAAGCTTTCTTT
TRBD1	.	TRBV5-1	TRBJ1-4	CASSSGQPIPHELFF	TGCGCCAGCAGCTCGGGACAGCCCATACCCCACGAACTGTTTTTT
.	.	TRBV7-6	TRBJ2-1	CASSLAGGGDEQFF	TGTGCCAGCAGCTTAGCCGGCGGAGGGGATGAGCAGTTCTTC
TRBD1	.	TRBV29-1	TRBJ2-3	CSVGGQGPDTQYF	TGCAGCGTTGGGGGACAGGGCCCAGATACGCAGTATTTT
.	.	TRBV20-1	TRBJ1-2	CSASLNYGYTF	TGCAGTGCTAGTCTTAACTATGGCTACACCTTC
.	.	TRBV6-5	TRBJ1-6	CASSYSWESGSPLHF	TGTGCCAGCAGTTACTCGTGGGAAAGCGGTTCACCCCTCCACTTT
.	.	TRBV25-1	TRBJ1-3	CASSSLRESGNTIYF	TGTGCCAGTAGCAGCCTCCGTGAGTCTGGAAACACCATATATTTT
.	.	TRBV6-1	TRBJ1-2	CASKNSRTANYGYTF	TGTGCCAGTAAAAATAGTAGGACAGCTAACTATGGCTACACCTTC
TRBD1	.	TRBV12-5	TRBJ2-5	CASGGTAEETQYF	TGTGCTAGTGGGGGGACAGCCGAAGAGACCCAGTACTTC
TRBD1	.	TRBV29-1	TRBJ2-7	CSVEGTGQGYEQYF	TGCAGCGTTGAAGGTACGGGACAGGGTTACGAGCAGTACTTC
TRBD1	.	TRBV2	TRBJ2-7	CASSAGTGAYEQYF	TGTGCCAGCAGCGCTGGGACAGGGGCCTACGAGCAGTACTTC
.	.	TRBV5-1	TRBJ1-2	CASSLDSYGYTF	TGCGCCAGCAGCTTGGACAGCTATGGCTACACCTTC
.	.	TRBV5-1	TRBJ1-6	CASSSGPLGGSPLHF	TGCGCCAGCAGCTCGGGACCTCTCGGGGGTTCACCCCTCCACTTT
TRBD1	.	TRBV2	TRBJ1-6	CASRSGTGSSPLHF	TGTGCCAGCCGTTCCGGGACAGGGAGTTCACCCCTCCACTTT
TRBD2	.	TRBV5-1	TRBJ2-7	CASSDKLAGGPWNSYEQYF	TGCGCCAGCAGCGACAAACTAGCGGGGGGTCCGTGGAACTCCTACGAGCAGTACTTC
.	.	TRBV7-9	TRBJ2-7	CASSSGRQGGGEQYF	TGTGCCAGCAGCTCAGGACGACAGGGAGGCGGCGAGCAGTACTTC
.	.	TRBV9	TRBJ1-1	CASSPRGGNTEAFF	TGTGCCAGCAGCCCCCGGGGGGGCAACACTGAAGCTTTCTTT
.	.	TRBV4-3	TRBJ1-1	CASSHRTGLQMNTEAFF	TGCGCCAGCAGCCACCGAACAGGATTGCAAATGAACACTGAAGCTTTCTTT
.	.	TRBV7-8	TRBJ1-3	CASSLPGLENTIYF	TGTGCCAGCAGCTTACCGGGTCTCGAGAACACCATATATTTT
TRBD1	.	TRBV7-9	TRBJ2-5	CASSSTRPGQGLQETQYF	TGTGCCAGCAGCTCAACTCGACCGGGACAGGGACTCCAAGAGACCCAGTACTTC
.	.	TRBV7-8	TRBJ1-5	CASSLWTRKGGVYSNQPQHF	TGTGCCAGCAGCTTATGGACCCGGAAGGGGGGGGTCTATAGCAATCAGCCCCAGCATTTT
.	.	TRBV19	TRBJ2-7	CASSMTASSVEQYF	TGTGCCAGTAGTATGACAGCTTCTAGCGTCGAGCAGTACTTC
TRBD1	.	TRBV11-2	TRBJ2-7	CASSFQQGPTYEQYF	TGTGCCAGCAGCTTCCAACAGGGGCCCACCTACGAGCAGTACTTC
.	few	TRBV13	TRBJ1-3	CASSLVNSGNTIYF	TGTGCCAGCAGCTTAGTTAACTCTGGAAACACCATATATTTT
.	.	TRBV5-1	TRBJ1-2	CASAYTLYPNANYGYTF	TGCGCCAGCGCTTATACATTGTACCCGAATGCTAACTATGGCTACACCTTC
.	.	TRBV19	TRBJ1-2	CASSWSGDGYGYTF	TGTGCCAGTAGTTGGTCAGGGGATGGCTATGGCTACACCTTC
TRBD1	.	TRBV6-5	TRBJ2-5	CASSFGTEETQYF	TGTGCCAGCAGTTTCGGGACAGAAGAGACCCAGTACTTC